This TCR beta chain was sequenced in a study of cytomegalovirus exposure and HLA in healthy donors. About the study: There were roughly 110 million unique TCR beta sequences, drawn from roughly 200 million T cells, in an earlier analysis. Study-level results: Later analysis identified several of the most significant clusters that appeared linked to common viral pathogens. Follow-up analysis later connected one missense variant in DCLRE1C with trimming of TCR beta V- and J-genes.

Donors were ostensibly healthy at sampling, although undocumented immune exposures were probable. Worth noting for this clone: Antigen specificity is unknown.

PCR amplification relied on 60 Vbeta primers (plus 13 Jbeta primers). Sequencing was performed with immunoSEQ multiplex PCR; in TCRdb, only in-frame clones are kept and a portion is missing. The repertoire includes some 38,000 clones, 60% to 75% of them detected once, and 3% to 5% sits in the top ten. V lost 6 bases to trimming and J lost 0 bases; unmatched junction nucleotides: 5. CDR3 length: 15 residues. Germline V gene data show CDR1 as MDHEN and CDR2 as SYDVKM. The sequencing input was PBMCs. V is TRBV28 and J is TRBJ2-7; 10 nucleotides align to TRBD2. This clonotype was obtained from a man aged 40-49 years in good health and CMV-seronegative. CDR3 coding DNA: TGTGCCAGCAGCCCCGGGACTAGCGACTCCTACGAGCAGTACTTC. Translating it yields CASSPGTSDSYEQYF.